This TCR beta chain comes out of a study of blood T cell repertoires in COVID-19. Study-level information: The origin of the acute and convalescent COVID-19 samples was the United States, Italy and Spain. In each case, the material was cDNA or gDNA derived from T cells, B-cell-depleted T cells, or PBMCs.

This CDR3 has 14 residues. Germline values: CDR1 PRHDT, CDR2 FYEKMQ (reference sequence). V lost 2 bases, J lost 4 bases, and 11 bases lay in between. In the study's own analysis: Amplification of reference gene primers was used by the study to estimate nucleated cell counts. TCRdb keeps only in-frame clones here, not all; method: immunoSEQ multiplex PCR. The V and J calls and the clone size are those of that table, but D and trimming were determined from the DNA. Of tens of thousands of clones listed, 79% are singletons. The sequenced sample consisted of peripheral blood. This TCR was recovered from a human donor in a cohort sampled during active COVID-19. The gene calls are TRBV13 and TRBJ1-2; possible D gene TRBD1, 5 bases. This CDR3 is CASSLRSGGYGYTF. The CDR3 DNA reads TGTGCCAGCAGCTTACGTTCGGGGGGCTATGGCTACACCTTC.